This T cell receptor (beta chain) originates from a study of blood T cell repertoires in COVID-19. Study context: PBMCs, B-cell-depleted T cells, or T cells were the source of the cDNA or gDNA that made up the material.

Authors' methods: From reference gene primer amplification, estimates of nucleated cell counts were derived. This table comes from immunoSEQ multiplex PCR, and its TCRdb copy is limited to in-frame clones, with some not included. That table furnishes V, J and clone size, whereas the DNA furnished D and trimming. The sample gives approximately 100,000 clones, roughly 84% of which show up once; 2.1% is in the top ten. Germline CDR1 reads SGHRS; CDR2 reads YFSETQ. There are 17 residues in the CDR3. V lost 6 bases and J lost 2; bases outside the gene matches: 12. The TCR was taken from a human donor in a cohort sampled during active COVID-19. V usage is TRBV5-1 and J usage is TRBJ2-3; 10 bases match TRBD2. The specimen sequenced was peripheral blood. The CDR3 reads CASTLAGVLEDTDTQYF. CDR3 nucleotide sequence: TGCGCCAGCACCCTAGCGGGAGTACTTGAGGACACAGATACGCAGTATTTT.